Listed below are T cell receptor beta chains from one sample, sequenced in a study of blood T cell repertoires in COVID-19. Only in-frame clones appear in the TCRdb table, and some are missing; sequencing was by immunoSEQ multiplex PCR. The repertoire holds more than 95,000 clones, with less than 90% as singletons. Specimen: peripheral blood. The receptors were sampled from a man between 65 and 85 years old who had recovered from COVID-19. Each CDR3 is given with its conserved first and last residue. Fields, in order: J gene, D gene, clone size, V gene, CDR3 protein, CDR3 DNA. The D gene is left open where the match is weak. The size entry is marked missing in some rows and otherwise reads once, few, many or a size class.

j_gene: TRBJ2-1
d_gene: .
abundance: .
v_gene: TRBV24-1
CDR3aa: CATSDGPLVYNEQFF
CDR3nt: TGTGCCACCAGTGATGGTCCCCTAGTCTACAATGAGCAGTTCTTC

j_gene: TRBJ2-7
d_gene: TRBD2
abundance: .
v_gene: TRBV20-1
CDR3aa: CSASVGTRGTYEQYF
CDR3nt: TGCAGTGCTAGTGTCGGGACTAGGGGAACCTACGAGCAGTACTTC

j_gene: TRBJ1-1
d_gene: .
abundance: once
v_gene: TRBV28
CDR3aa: CASSPPGGTNTEAFF
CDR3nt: TGTGCCAGCAGTCCCCCAGGAGGGACGAACACTGAAGCTTTCTTT

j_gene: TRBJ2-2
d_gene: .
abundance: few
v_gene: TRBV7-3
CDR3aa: CASSETATGELFF
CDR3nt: TGTGCCAGCAGCGAGACAGCTACCGGGGAGCTGTTTTTT

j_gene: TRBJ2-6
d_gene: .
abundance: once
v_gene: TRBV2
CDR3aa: CATGDGGLSGANVLTF
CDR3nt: TGTGCCACTGGGGACGGAGGGCTCTCTGGGGCCAACGTCCTGACTTTC

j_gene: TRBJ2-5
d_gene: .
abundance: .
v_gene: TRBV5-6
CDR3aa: CASSDVGLGETQYF
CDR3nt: TGTGCCAGCAGCGACGTGGGCCTGGGAGAGACCCAGTACTTC

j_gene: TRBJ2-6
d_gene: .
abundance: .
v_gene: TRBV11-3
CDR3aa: CASSLGQANVLTF
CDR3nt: TGTGCCAGCAGCCTAGGTCAGGCCAACGTCCTGACTTTC

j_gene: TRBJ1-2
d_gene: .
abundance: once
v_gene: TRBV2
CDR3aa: CASSPPAGPTYGYTF
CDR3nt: TGTGCCAGCAGTCCCCCGGCGGGGCCGACTTATGGCTACACCTTC

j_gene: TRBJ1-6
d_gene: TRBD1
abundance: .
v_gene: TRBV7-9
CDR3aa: CASSLLGTGESPLHF
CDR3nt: TGTGCCAGCAGCTTACTTGGGACAGGCGAATCACCCCTCCACTTT

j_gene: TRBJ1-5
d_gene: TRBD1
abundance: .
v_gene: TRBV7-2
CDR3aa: CASSFGQGAPYSNQPQHF
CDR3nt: TGTGCCAGCAGCTTCGGACAGGGGGCCCCTTATAGCAATCAGCCCCAGCATTTT

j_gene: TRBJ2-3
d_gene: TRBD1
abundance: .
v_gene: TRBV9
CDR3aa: CASSVGQGGTDTQYF
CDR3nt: TGTGCCAGCAGCGTAGGGCAGGGGGGCACAGATACGCAGTATTTT

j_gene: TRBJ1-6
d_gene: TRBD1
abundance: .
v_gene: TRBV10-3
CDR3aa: CAISDRAGGNSPLHF
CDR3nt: TGTGCCATCAGTGACAGGGCAGGGGGTAATTCACCCCTCCACTTT

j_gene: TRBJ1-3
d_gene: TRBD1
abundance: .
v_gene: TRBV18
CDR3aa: CASSQGQGAFGNTIYF
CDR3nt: TGTGCCAGCTCCCAGGGACAGGGGGCATTTGGAAACACCATATATTTT

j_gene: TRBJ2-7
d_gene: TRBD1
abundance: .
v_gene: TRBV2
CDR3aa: CASRRTGGVDEQYF
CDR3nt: TGTGCCAGCAGAAGGACAGGGGGCGTTGACGAGCAGTACTTC

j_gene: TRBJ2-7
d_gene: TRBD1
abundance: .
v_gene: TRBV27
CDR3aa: CASSLRTGPFYEQYF
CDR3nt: TGTGCCAGCAGTTTACGGACAGGGCCGTTTTACGAGCAGTACTTC

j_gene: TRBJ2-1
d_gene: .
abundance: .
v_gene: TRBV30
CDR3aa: CAWSAYNEQFF
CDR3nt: TGTGCCTGGAGTGCTTACAATGAGCAGTTCTTC

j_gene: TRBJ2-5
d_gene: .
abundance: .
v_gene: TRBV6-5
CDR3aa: CASSYAGLEETQYF
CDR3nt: TGTGCCAGCAGTTACGCAGGGTTGGAAGAGACCCAGTACTTC

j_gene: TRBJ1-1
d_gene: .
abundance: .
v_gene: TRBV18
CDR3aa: CASSPRGMATEAFF
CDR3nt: TGTGCCAGCTCACCAAGGGGGATGGCAACTGAAGCTTTCTTT

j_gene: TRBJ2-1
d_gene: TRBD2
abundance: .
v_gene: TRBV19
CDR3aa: CASSIPVAGGYNEQFF
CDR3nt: TGTGCCAGTAGTATACCAGTAGCGGGGGGATACAATGAGCAGTTCTTC

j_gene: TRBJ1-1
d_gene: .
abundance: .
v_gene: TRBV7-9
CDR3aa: CASSLNGGNTEAFF
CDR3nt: TGTGCCAGCAGCTTAAACGGGGGGAACACTGAAGCTTTCTTT

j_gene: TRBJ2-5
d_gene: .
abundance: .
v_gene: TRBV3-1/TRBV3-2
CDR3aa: CASPRGNQETQYF
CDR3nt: TGTGCCAGCCCCCGGGGGAACCAAGAGACCCAGTACTTC

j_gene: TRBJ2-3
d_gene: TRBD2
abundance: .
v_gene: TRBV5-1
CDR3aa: CASSHSGAPTDTQYF
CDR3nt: TGCGCCAGCAGCCATAGCGGGGCCCCCACAGATACGCAGTATTTT

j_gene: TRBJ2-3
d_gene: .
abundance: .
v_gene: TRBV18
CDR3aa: CASSPPEGRDTQYF
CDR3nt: TGTGCCAGCTCACCACCGGAGGGTAGAGATACGCAGTATTTT

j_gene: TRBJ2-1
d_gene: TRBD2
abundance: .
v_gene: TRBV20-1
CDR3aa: CSASAGDNEQFF
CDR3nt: TGCAGTGCTAGTGCGGGGGACAATGAGCAGTTCTTC

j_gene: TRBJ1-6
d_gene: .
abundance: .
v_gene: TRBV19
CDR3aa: CASSYTNSPLHF
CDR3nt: TGTGCCAGTAGTTACACCAATTCACCCCTCCACTTT

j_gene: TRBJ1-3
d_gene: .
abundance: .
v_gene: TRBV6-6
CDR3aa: CASSYSTPIRF
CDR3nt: TGTGCCAGCAGTTACTCGACACCCATCCGATTT

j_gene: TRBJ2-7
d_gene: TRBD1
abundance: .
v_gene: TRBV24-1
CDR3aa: CATSVGQGSAYEQYF
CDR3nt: TGTGCCACCAGTGTTGGACAGGGGTCGGCCTACGAGCAGTACTTC

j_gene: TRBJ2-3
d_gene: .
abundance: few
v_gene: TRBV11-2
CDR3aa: CATEGLQGDTQYF
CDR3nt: TGTGCCACCGAGGGACTTCAGGGAGATACGCAGTATTTT

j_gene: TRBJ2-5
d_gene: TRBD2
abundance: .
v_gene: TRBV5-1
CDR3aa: CATGRGYQETQYF
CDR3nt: TGCGCCACCGGGCGGGGGTACCAAGAGACCCAGTACTTC

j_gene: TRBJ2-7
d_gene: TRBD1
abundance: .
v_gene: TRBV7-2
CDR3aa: CASSFGTGGYEQYF
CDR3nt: TGTGCCAGCAGCTTCGGGACAGGGGGCTACGAGCAGTACTTC

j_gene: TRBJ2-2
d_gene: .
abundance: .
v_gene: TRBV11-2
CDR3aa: CASSLNRGTGELFF
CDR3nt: TGTGCCAGCAGCTTAAACCGGGGCACCGGGGAGCTGTTTTTT

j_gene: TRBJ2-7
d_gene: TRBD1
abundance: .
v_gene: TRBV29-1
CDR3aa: CSVEDPGTGGFSSYEQYF
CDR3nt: TGCAGCGTTGAAGATCCAGGGACAGGGGGATTTAGCTCCTACGAGCAGTACTTC

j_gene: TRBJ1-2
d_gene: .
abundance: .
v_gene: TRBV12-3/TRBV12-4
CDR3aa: CASSPGNNYGYTF
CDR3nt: TGTGCCAGCAGCCCGGGAAACAACTATGGCTACACCTTC